This T cell receptor beta chain originates from a study of T cell responses to AZD1222 COVID-19 vaccine. Study results and limitations: Reportedly, close to half of spike-specific TCRs are directed against unmutated variant regions.

Assay used: immunoSEQ multiplex PCR; TCRdb lists only in-frame clones, some missing. The sample comprises fewer than 150,000 clones, approximately 80% of which are singletons, and 4.1% rests with the top ten. Deletions cut 2 bases from V and 7 bases from J, with 15 bases between. CDR1 and CDR2 (germline): SGHRS, YFSETQ. The CDR3 spans 14 residues. With regard to this clone: What it binds is not known.

The source was peripheral blood, collected on day 0 of AZD1222 vaccination. The chain uses TRBV5-1 and TRBJ1-2; unclear D gene. The origin of this receptor is an adult in good health. CDR3: CASSLGETRGGYTF. The CDR3 nucleotides read TGCGCCAGCAGCTTAGGAGAGACTCGAGGTGGCTACACCTTC.